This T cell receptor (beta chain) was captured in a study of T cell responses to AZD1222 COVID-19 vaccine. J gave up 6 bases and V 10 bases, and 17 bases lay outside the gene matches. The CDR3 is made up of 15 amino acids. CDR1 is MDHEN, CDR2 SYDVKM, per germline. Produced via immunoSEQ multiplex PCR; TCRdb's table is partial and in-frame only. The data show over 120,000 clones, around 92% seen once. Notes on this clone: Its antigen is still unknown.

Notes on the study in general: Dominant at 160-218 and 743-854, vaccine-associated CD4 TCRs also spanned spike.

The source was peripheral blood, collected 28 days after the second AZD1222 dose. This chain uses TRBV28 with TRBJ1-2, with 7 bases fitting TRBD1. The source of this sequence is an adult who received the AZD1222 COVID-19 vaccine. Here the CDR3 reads CATGGGVRFRHGYTF. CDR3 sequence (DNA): TGTGCCACAGGGGGGGGAGTCAGGTTTAGGCATGGCTACACCTTC.